The rows below give T cell receptor beta chains drawn from one sample of a study of shared clonotypes between healthy human individuals. Using immunoSEQ multiplex PCR, the repertoire was profiled, and TCRdb retains in-frame clones only, with some absent. The sample shows around 700,000 clones, more than 70% of them seen only once. Sequencing input: memory CD4+ T cells sorted from blood. The receptors derive from a woman aged 25 to 39 in good health. CDR3s include the opening cysteine and the closing phenylalanine or tryptophan. Fields, in order: J gene, clone size, V gene, D gene, CDR3 DNA, CDR3 protein. D genes are given only for firm matches. The size entry is marked missing in some rows and otherwise reads once, few, many or a size class.

J: TRBJ1-5; size: NA; V: TRBV2; D: TRBD1; DNA: TGTGCCAGCAGTTGGATACAGGGGACTCAGCCCCAGCATTTT; CDR3: CASSWIQGTQPQHF
J: TRBJ2-3; size: NA; V: TRBV7-9; D: TRBD2; DNA: TGTGCCAGCAGCTCCATAGCGGGAAAGGTGACAGATACGCAGTATTTT; CDR3: CASSSIAGKVTDTQYF
J: TRBJ2-3; size: NA; V: TRBV19; D: NA; DNA: TGTGCCAGTAAGGGGACGGAGACAGATACGCAGTATTTT; CDR3: CASKGTETDTQYF
J: TRBJ1-2; size: NA; V: TRBV4-1; D: NA; DNA: TGCGCCAGCAGCCTCGATGGTATCAATGGGGGCTACACCTTC; CDR3: CASSLDGINGGYTF
J: TRBJ1-5; size: NA; V: TRBV28; D: NA; DNA: TGTGCCAGCAGTTTAGGCAGTAGCAATCAGCCCCAGCATTTT; CDR3: CASSLGSSNQPQHF
J: TRBJ1-1; size: NA; V: TRBV4-1; D: TRBD1; DNA: TGCGCCAGCAGCTCCCCGGGACAGACCACTGAAGCTTTCTTT; CDR3: CASSSPGQTTEAFF
J: TRBJ2-6; size: NA; V: TRBV5-1; D: NA; DNA: TGCGCCAGCGGAGACGGAACCTCTGGGGCCAACGTCCTGACTTTC; CDR3: CASGDGTSGANVLTF
J: TRBJ2-3; size: NA; V: TRBV18; D: TRBD2; DNA: TGTGCCAGCTCACCACCGCTAGCGGGAGGACCAGATACGCAGTATTTT; CDR3: CASSPPLAGGPDTQYF
J: TRBJ2-7; size: once; V: TRBV5-4; D: NA; DNA: TGTGCCAGCAGCCCCGGCCTTGAGCGGAACTCCTACGAGCAGTACTTC; CDR3: CASSPGLERNSYEQYF
J: TRBJ2-3; size: NA; V: TRBV14; D: NA; DNA: TGTGCCAGCAGCCAAGCACTAGCCCTCGGCGCAGATACGCAGTATTTT; CDR3: CASSQALALGADTQYF
J: TRBJ2-7; size: NA; V: TRBV4-1; D: NA; DNA: TGCGCCAGCGTGGGACGGGAAGGCTACGAGCAGTACTTC; CDR3: CASVGREGYEQYF
J: TRBJ2-7; size: NA; V: TRBV28; D: NA; DNA: TGTGCCAGCAGTTTGCGTGGGAGGCTAGACGAGCAGTACTTC; CDR3: CASSLRGRLDEQYF
J: TRBJ2-7; size: few; V: TRBV30; D: NA; DNA: TGTGCCTGGAGTGTTCTGGTCCACGAGCAGTACTTC; CDR3: CAWSVLVHEQYF
J: TRBJ2-2; size: many; V: TRBV7-8; D: NA; DNA: TGTGCCAGCAGCTTAATCGGGGACGGGACCGGGGAGCTGTTTTTT; CDR3: CASSLIGDGTGELFF
J: TRBJ1-1; size: many; V: TRBV15; D: TRBD1; DNA: TGTGCCACCAGCAGAGAGATTATGACAGGGGGGGAGGACACTGAAGCTTTCTTT; CDR3: CATSREIMTGGEDTEAFF
J: TRBJ2-5; size: many; V: TRBV7-6; D: NA; DNA: TGTGCCAGCAGCTTAGGGACTCCGCAAGAGACCCAGTACTTC; CDR3: CASSLGTPQETQYF